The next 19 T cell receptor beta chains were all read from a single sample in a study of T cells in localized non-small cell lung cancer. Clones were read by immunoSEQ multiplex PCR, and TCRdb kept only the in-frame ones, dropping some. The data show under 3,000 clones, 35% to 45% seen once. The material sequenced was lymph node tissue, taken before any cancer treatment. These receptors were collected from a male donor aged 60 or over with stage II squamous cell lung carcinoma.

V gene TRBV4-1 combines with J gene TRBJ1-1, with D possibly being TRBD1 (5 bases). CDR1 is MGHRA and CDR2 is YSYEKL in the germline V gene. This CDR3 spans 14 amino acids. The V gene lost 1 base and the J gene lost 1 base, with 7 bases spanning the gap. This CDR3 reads CASSQVGGNTEAFF. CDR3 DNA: TGCGCCAGCAGCCAAGTCGGGGGGAACACTGAAGCTTTCTTT.

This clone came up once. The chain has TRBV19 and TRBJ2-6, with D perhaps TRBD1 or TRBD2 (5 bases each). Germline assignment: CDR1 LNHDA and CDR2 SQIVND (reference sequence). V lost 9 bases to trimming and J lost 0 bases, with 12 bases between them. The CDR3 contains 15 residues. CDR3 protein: CASRDGSSGANVLTF. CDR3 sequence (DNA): TGTGCCAGCCGGGACGGAAGCTCTGGGGCCAACGTCCTGACTTTC.

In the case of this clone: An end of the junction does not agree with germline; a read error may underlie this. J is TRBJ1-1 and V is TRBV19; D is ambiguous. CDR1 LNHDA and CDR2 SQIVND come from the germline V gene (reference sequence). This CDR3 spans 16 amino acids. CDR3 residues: CANSILRTSSPTEAFF. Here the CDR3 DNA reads TGTGCCAATAGTATATTAAGGACGTCCTCCCCCACTGAAGCTTTCTTT.

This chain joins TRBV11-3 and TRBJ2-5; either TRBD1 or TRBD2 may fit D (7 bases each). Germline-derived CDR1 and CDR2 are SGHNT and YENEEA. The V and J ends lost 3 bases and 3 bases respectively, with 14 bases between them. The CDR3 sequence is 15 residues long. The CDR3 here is CASSLETGREETQYF. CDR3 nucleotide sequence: TGTGCCAGCAGCTTGGAGACAGGGAGGGAAGAGACCCAGTACTTC. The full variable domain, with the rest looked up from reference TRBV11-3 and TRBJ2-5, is EAGVVQSPRYKIIEKKQPVAFWCNPISGHNTLYWYLQNLGQGPELLIRYENEEAVDDSQLPKDRFSAERLKGVDSTLKIQPAELGDSAVYLCASSLETGREETQYFGPGTRLLVL.

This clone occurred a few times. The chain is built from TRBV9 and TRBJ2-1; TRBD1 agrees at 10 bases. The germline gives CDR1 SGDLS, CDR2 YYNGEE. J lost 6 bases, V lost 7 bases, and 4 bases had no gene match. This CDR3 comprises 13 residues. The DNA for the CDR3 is TGTGCCAGCGCGGGACAGGGGCGCAATGAGCAGTTCTTC. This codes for CASAGQGRNEQFF.

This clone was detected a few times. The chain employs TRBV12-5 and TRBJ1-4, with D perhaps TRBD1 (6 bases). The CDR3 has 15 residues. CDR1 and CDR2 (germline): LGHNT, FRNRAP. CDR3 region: CASTFSGGLIEKLFF. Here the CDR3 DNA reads TGTGCCAGCACCTTTAGTGGGGGGCTTATTGAAAAACTGTTTTTT.

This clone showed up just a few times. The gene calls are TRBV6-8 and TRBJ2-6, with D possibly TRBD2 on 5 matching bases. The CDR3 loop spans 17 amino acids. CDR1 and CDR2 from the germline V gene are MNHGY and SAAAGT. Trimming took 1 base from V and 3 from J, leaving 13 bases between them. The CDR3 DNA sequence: TGTGCCAGCAGTTACTTAGGCGCCGGGGTTGGGGCCAACGTCCTGACTTTC. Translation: CASSYLGAGVGANVLTF.

The CDR3 reads CASSPSAVGNTQYF. The CDR3 DNA sequence: TGCGCCAGCAGCCCTAGCGCGGTGGGAAATACGCAGTATTTT. The V call is TRBV5-1, the J call TRBJ2-3; D may be TRBD2 (6 bases). The CDR3 totals 14 residues. From germline, CDR1 is SGHRS and CDR2 YFSETQ. V lost 4 bases, J lost 7 bases, and 16 bases lay in between.

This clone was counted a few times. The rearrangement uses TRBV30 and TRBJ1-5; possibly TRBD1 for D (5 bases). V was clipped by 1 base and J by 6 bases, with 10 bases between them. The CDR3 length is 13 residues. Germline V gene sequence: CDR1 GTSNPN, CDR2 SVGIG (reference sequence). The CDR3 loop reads CAWSEAGGQPQHF. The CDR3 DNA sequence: TGTGCCTGGAGTGAGGCTGGGGGTCAGCCCCAGCATTTT.

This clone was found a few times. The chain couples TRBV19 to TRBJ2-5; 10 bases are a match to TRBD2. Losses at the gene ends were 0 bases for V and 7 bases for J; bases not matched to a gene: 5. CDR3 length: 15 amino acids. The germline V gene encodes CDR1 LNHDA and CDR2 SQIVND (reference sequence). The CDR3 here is CASSIEPSGRGTQYF. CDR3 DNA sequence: TGTGCCAGTAGTATAGAGCCTAGCGGGAGAGGGACCCAGTACTTC.

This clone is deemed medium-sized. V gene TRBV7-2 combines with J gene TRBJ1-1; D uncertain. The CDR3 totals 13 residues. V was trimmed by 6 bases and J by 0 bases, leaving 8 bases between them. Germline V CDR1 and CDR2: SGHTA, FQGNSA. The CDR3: CASSSPMNTEAFF. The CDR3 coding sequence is TGTGCCAGCAGTTCCCCTATGAACACTGAAGCTTTCTTT.

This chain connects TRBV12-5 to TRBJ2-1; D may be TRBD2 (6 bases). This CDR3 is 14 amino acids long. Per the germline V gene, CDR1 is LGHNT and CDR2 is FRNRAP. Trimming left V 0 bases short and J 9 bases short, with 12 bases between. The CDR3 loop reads CASGLVQVGGEQFF. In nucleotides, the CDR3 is TGTGCTAGTGGTTTGGTCCAGGTGGGGGGTGAGCAGTTCTTC.

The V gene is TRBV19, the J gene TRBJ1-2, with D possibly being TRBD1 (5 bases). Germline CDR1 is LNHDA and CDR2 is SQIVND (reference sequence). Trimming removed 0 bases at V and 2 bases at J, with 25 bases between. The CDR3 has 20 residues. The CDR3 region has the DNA TGTGCCAGTAGTATAGATCTATCCGGGGCACCCACCTCCCTCAACTATGGCTACACCTTC. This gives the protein CASSIDLSGAPTSLNYGYTF.

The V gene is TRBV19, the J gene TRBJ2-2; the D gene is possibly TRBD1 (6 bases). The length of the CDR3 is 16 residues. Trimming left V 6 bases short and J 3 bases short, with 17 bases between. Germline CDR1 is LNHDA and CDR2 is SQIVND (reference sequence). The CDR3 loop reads CASRLIPGADTGELFF. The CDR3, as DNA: TGTGCCAGTAGACTCATCCCAGGGGCGGACACCGGGGAGCTGTTTTTT.

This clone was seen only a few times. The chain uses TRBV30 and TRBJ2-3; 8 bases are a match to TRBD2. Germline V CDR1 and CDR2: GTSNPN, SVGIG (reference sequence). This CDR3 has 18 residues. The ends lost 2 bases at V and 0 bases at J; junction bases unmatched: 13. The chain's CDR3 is CAWSPPGGGGLSTDTQYF. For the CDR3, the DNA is TGTGCCTGGAGTCCTCCGGGAGGCGGGGGGCTAAGCACAGATACGCAGTATTTT.

The CDR3: CASSAPTGGMNTEAFF. The CDR3 DNA reads TGTGCCAGCAGCGCCCCGACAGGGGGGATGAACACTGAAGCTTTCTTT. The chain links TRBV7-6 to TRBJ1-1, with 9 nucleotides matching TRBD1. There are 16 residues in the CDR3. Germline CDR1 and CDR2: SGHVS and FNYEAQ. The V segment lost 5 bases and the J segment 0 bases; nucleotides outside the gene matches: 7.

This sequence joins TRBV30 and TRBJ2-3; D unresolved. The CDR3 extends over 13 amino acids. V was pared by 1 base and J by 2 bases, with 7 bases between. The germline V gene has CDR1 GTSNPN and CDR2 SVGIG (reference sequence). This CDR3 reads CAWSEGHTDTQYF. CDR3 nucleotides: TGTGCCTGGAGTGAAGGTCACACAGATACGCAGTATTTT.

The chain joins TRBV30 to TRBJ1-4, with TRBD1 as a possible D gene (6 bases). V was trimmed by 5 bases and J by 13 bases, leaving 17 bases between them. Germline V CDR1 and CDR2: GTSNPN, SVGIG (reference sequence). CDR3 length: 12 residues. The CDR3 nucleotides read TGTGCCTGGCGATCGAACAGGGAGGGACTGTTTTTT. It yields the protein CAWRSNREGLFF.

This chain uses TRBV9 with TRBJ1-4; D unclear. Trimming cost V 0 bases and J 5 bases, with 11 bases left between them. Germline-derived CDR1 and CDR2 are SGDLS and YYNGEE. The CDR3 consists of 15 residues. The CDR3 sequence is CASSVGPDPNEKLFF. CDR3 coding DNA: TGTGCCAGCAGCGTAGGCCCAGACCCGAATGAAAAACTGTTTTTT.